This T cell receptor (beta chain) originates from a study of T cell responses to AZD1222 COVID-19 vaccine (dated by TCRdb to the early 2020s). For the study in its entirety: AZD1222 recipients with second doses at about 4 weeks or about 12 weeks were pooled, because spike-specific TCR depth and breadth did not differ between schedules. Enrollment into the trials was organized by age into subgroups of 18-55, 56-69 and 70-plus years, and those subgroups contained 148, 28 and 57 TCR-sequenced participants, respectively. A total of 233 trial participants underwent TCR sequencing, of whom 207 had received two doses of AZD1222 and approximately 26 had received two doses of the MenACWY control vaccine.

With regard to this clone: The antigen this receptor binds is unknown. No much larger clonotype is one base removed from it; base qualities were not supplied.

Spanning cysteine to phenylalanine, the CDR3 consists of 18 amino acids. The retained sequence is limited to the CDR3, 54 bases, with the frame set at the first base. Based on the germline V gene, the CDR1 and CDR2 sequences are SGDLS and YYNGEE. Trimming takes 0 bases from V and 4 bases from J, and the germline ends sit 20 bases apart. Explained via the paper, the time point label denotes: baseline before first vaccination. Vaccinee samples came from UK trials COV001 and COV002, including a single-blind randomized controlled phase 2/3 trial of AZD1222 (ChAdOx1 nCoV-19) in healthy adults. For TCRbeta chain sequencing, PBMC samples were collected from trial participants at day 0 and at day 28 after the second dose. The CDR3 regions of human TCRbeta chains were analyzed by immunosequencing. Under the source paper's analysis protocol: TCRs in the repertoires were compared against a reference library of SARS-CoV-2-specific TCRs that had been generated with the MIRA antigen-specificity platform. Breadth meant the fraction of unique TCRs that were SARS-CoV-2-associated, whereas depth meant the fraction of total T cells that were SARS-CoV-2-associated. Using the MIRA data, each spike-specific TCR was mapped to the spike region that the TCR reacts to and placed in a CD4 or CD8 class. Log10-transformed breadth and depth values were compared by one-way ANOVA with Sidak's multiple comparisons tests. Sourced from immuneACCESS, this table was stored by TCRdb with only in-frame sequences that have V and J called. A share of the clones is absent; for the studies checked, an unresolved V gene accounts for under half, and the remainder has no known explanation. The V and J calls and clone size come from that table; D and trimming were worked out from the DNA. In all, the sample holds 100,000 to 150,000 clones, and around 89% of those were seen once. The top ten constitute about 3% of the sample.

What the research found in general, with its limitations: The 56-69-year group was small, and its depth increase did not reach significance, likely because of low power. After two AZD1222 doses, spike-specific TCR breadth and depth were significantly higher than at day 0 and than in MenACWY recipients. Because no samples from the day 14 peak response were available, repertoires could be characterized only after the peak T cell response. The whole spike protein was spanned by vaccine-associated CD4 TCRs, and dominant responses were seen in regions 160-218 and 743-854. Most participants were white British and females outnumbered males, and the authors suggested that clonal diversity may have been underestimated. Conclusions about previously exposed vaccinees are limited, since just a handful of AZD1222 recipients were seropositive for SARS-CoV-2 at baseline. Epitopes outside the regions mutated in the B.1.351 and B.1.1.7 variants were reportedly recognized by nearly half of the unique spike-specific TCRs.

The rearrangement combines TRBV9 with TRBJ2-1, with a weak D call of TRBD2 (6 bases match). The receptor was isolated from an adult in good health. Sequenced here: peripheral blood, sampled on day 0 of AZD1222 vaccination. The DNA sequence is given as TGTGCCAGCAGCGTAGCGGGGGTCCCCAGTTACGTATACAATGAGCAGTTCTTC. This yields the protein CASSVAGVPSYVYNEQFF.